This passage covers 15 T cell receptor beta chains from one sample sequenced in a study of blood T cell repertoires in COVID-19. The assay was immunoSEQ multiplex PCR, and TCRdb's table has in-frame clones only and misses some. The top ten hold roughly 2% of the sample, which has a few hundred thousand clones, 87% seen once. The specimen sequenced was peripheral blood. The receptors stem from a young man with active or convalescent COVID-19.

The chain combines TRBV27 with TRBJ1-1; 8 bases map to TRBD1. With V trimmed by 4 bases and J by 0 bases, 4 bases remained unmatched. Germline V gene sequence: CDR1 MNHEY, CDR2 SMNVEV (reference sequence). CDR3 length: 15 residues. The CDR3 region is CASSSPTGVNTEAFF. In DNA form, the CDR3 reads TGTGCCAGCAGTTCACCGACAGGGGTGAACACTGAAGCTTTCTTT.

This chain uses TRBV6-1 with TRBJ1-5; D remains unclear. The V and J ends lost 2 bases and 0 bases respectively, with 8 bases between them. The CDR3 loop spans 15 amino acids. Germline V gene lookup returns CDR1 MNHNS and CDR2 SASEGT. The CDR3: CASSEPRNSNQPQHF. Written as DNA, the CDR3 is TGTGCCAGCAGTGAACCCAGGAATAGCAATCAGCCCCAGCATTTT.

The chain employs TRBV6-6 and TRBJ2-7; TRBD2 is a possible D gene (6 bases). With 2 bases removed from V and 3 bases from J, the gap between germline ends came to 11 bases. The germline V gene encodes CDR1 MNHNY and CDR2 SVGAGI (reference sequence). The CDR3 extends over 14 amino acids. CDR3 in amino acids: CASSYGTGFYEQYF. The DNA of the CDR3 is TGTGCCAGCAGTTACGGGACTGGCTTCTACGAGCAGTACTTC.

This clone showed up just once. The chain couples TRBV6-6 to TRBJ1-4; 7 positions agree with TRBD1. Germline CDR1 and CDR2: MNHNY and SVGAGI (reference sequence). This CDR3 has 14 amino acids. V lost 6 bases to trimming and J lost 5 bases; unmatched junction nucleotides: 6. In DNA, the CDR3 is TGTGCCAGCAGCCGAGACAGGGACAATGAAAAACTGTTTTTT. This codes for CASSRDRDNEKLFF.

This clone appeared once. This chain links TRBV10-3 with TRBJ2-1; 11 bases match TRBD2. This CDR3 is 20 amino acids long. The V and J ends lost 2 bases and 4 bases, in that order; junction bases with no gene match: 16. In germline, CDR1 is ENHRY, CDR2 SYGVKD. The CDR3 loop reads CAISEEVRHRGTSGYNEQFF. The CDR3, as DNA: TGTGCCATCAGTGAGGAGGTCAGACATAGGGGGACTAGCGGTTACAATGAGCAGTTCTTC.

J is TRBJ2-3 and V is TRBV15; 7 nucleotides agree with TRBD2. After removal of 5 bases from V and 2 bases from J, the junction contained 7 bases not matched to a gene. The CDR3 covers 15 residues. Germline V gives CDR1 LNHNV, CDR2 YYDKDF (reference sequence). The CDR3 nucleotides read TGTGCCACCAGCGCGGCTAGCGGCTCCACAGATACGCAGTATTTT. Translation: CATSAASGSTDTQYF. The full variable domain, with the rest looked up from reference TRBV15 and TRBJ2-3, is DAMVIQNPRYQVTQFGKPVTLSCSQTLNHNVMYWYQQKSSQAPKLLFHYYDKDFNNEADTPDNFQSRRPNTSFCFLDIRSPGLGDTAMYLCATSAASGSTDTQYFGPGTRLTVL.

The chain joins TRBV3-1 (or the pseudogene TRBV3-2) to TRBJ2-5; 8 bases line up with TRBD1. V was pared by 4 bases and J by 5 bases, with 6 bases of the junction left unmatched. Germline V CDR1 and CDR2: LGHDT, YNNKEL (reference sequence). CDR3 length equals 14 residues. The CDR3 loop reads CASSPTGVRETQYF. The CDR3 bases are TGTGCCAGCAGCCCGACAGGGGTAAGGGAGACCCAGTACTTC.

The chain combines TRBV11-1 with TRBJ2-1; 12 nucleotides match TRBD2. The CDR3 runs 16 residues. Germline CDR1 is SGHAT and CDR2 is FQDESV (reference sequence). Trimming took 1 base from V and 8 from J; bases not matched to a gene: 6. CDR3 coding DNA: TGTGCCAGCAGCTTAGGGTCCGGACTAGCGGGATATGAGCAGTTCTTC. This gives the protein CASSLGSGLAGYEQFF.

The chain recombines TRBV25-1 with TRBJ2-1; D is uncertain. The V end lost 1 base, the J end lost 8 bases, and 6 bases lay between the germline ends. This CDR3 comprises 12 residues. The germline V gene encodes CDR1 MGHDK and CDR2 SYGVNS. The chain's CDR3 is CASSEFSYEQFF. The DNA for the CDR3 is TGTGCCAGCAGTGAATTTAGCTATGAGCAGTTCTTC.

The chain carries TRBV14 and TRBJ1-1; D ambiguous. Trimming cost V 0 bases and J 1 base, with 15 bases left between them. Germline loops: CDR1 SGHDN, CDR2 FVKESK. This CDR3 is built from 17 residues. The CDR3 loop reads CASSQESRHERNTEAFF. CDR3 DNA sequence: TGTGCCAGCAGCCAAGAGTCGAGACACGAAAGGAACACTGAAGCTTTCTTT. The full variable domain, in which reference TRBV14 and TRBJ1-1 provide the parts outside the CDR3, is EAGVTQFPSHSVIEKGQTVTLRCDPISGHDNLYWYRRVMGKEIKFLLHFVKESKQDESGMPNNRFLAERTGGTYSTLKVQPAELEDSGVYFCASSQESRHERNTEAFFGQGTRLTVV.

The CDR3 loop reads CASSLPGLVYNEQFF. The DNA of the CDR3 is TGTGCCAGCAGCTTACCGGGACTAGTATACAATGAGCAGTTCTTC. This chain uses TRBV5-4 with TRBJ2-1, with 8 bases identical to TRBD2. With 2 bases clipped from V and 4 bases from J, the junction kept 5 bases outside the gene matches. The CDR3 spans 15 residues. Germline CDR1 SGHNT, CDR2 YYREEE (reference sequence).

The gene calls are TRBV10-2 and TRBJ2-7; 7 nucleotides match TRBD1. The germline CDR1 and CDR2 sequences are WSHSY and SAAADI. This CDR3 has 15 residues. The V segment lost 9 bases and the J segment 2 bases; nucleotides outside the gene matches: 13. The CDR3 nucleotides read TGCGCCAGTTGGGAGCCCCGGACAGGAACCTACGAGCAGTACTTC. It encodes CASWEPRTGTYEQYF.

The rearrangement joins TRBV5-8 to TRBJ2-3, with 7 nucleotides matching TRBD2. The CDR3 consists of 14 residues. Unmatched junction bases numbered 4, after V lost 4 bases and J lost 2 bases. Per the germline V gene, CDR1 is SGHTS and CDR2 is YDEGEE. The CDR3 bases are TGTGCCAGCAGCGGGGGACTAACCACAGATACGCAGTATTTT. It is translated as CASSGGLTTDTQYF.

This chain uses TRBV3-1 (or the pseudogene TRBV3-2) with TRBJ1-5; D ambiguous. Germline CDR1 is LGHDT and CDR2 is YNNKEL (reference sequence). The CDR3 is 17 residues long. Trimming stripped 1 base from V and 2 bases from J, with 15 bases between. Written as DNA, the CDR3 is TGTGCCAGCAGCCAAGGGAACGGGTTAGCAGGCAATCAGCCCCAGCATTTT. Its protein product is CASSQGNGLAGNQPQHF.

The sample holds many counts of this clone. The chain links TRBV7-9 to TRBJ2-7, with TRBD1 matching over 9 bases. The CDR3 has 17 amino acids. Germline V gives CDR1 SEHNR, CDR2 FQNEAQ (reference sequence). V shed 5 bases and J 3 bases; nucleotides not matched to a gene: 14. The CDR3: CASSQGQGPSWGYEQYF. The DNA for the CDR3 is TGTGCCAGCAGCCAGGGACAGGGCCCCTCCTGGGGCTACGAGCAGTACTTC.